Detailed here is one T cell receptor beta chain. Other nucleotide sequences in the sample specify the same CDR3. Assay: immunoSEQ multiplex PCR; the TCRdb copy retains only in-frame clones and omits some. In the table there are approximately 70,000 clones, roughly 91% of which are singletons. These data belong to a study of T cells after somatic rescue of genetic block. CDR3 length: 12 amino acids. Trimming shortened V by 6 bases and J by 1 base, and 7 bases separated the two germline ends. Germline V gene data show CDR1 as MNHEY and CDR2 as SVGAGI. The V gene is TRBV6-5, the J gene TRBJ2-7; D gene uncertain. This clonotype was obtained from a man aged 30-40 years. The sequenced sample consisted of peripheral blood mononuclear cells (PBMCs). CDR3 DNA: TGTGCCAGCAGCCCTGGTTCCTACGAGCAGTACTTC. Translated, it gives CASSPGSYEQYF.